Shown below are 12 T cell receptor beta chains from a single sample sequenced in a study of cytomegalovirus exposure and HLA in healthy donors (dated by TCRdb to about 2017). Library preparation used the immunoSEQ multiplex PCR assay. A mixture of 60 forward primers for TCR Vbeta segments and 13 reverse primers for TCR Jbeta segments was used in the multiplex PCR. What TCRdb holds here is the immuneACCESS table cut down to in-frame rearrangements. Part of the clones is not present; checked against another copy, under half of the missing clones reflect an unresolved V gene, and the others are unexplained. This sample comprises 35,000 to 55,000 clones, about 78% of them detected only once. In total, the top ten clones hold 3.4% of the sample. Sequencing used PBMCs. Source of these receptors: a woman in her twenties or thirties in good health and CMV-seronegative.

V is TRBV15 and J is TRBJ2-7; 13 bases are a match to TRBD2. CDR1 is LNHNV and CDR2 is YYDKDF in the germline V gene (reference sequence). Trimming removed 1 base from V and 6 bases from J; junction bases left unmatched: 3. The CDR3 is 15 amino acids. In DNA, the CDR3 is TGTGCCACCAGCAGAGGGACTAGCGGGAGTACCGAGCAGTACTTC. Translated, it gives CATSRGTSGSTEQYF.

This clone was observed a handful of times. The chain uses TRBV10-3 and TRBJ2-5; maybe TRBD2 (6 bases). Germline V lookup: CDR1 ENHRY, CDR2 SYGVKD. V was shortened by 0 bases and J by 4 bases, with 9 bases between the two germline ends. This CDR3 is 14 amino acids long. The DNA of the CDR3 is TGTGCCATCAGTGAGTCGGAGGGGTTAGAGACCCAGTACTTC. This encodes CAISESEGLETQYF.

The chain uses TRBV5-1 and TRBJ2-1, with 8 bases matching TRBD2. V shed 5 bases and J 8 bases; nucleotides not matched to a gene: 12. Looked up from germline, CDR1 is SGHRS and CDR2 is YFSETQ. The CDR3 runs 15 residues. The DNA for the CDR3 is TGCGCCAGCAGACCCGGGACTAGTATAGGCTATGAGCAGTTCTTC. The encoded protein is CASRPGTSIGYEQFF.

This clone was detected once. This rearrangement joins TRBV5-1 to TRBJ1-1; 9 bases match TRBD1. Germline V lookup: CDR1 SGHRS, CDR2 YFSETQ. CDR3 length: 13 residues. V shed 3 bases, J shed 6 bases, and the junction held 3 bases outside the gene matches. This CDR3 is CASSSRDRAEAFF. The CDR3 DNA sequence: TGCGCCAGCAGCTCCCGGGACAGGGCTGAAGCTTTCTTT.

The genes are TRBV27 and TRBJ2-1, with no clear D. V was pared by 5 bases and J by 8 bases, with 7 bases between. The CDR3 is 11 residues long. Germline V gene sequence: CDR1 MNHEY, CDR2 SMNVEV (reference sequence). CDR3 sequence (DNA): TGTGCCAGCAGTACTATGGATGAGCAGTTCTTC. Translation gives CASSTMDEQFF.

The V and J genes are TRBV4-2 and TRBJ2-1, with 11 bases that match TRBD2. Looked up from germline, CDR1 is LGHNA and CDR2 is YNFKEQ. The CDR3 totals 17 residues. V dropped 0 bases and J dropped 9; count of bases not matched to a gene: 10. The CDR3 bases are TGTGCCAGCAGCCAAGAAGGGCTAGCGGGAGGATGGGGTGAGCAGTTCTTC. Residues: CASSQEGLAGGWGEQFF.

The chain links TRBV30 to TRBJ1-2, with unresolved D. The CDR3 length is 14 residues. Germline V CDR1 and CDR2: GTSNPN, SVGIG (reference sequence). With 5 bases removed from V and 6 bases from J, the gap between germline ends came to 19 bases. CDR3 amino acids: CAWAKPQLSDGYTF. The CDR3, as DNA: TGTGCCTGGGCAAAACCTCAACTGTCGGATGGCTACACCTTC.

This chain connects TRBV7-3 to TRBJ2-1; 8 positions agree with TRBD1. Trimming took 2 bases from V and 7 from J; bases not matched to a gene: 4. The CDR3 has 14 residues. In germline, CDR1 is SGHTA, CDR2 FQGTGA. The CDR3 bases are TGTGCCAGCAGCTTACAGGGGGCGTGGAATGAGCAGTTCTTC. Protein: CASSLQGAWNEQFF.

V and J are TRBV5-1 and TRBJ1-1, with D possibly matching TRBD1 (5 bases). The CDR3 consists of 14 residues. The germline V and J ends were trimmed by 4 bases and 4 bases, with 14 bases remaining between them. Looked up from germline, CDR1 is SGHRS and CDR2 is YFSETQ. The CDR3 DNA reads TGCGCCAGCAGCCCGGTACAGGATATCACTGAAGCTTTCTTT. The encoded protein is CASSPVQDITEAFF.

V gene TRBV5-6 combines with J gene TRBJ2-5; D gene uncertain. The CDR3 has 15 amino acids. V was trimmed by 0 bases and J by 4 bases, leaving 13 bases between them. Germline-derived CDR1 and CDR2 are SGHDT and YYEEEE. For the CDR3, the DNA is TGTGCCAGCAGCTTGGGTTCTACTCTTGGAGAGACCCAGTACTTC. It translates to CASSLGSTLGETQYF.

This clone has just a few counts. The genes are TRBV27 and TRBJ2-3; 8 bases fit TRBD2. J lost 9 bases, V lost 4 bases, and 9 bases had no gene match. Germline lookup yields CDR1 MNHEY and CDR2 SMNVEV (reference sequence). CDR3 size: 14 residues. The CDR3 sequence: CASSSAGAKGTQYF. In DNA, the CDR3 is TGTGCCAGCAGTTCAGCGGGAGCTAAGGGAACGCAGTATTTT.

About this clone itself: At one of its ends the junction is not consistent with the germline gene, which may arise from a read error. The chain recombines TRBV7-9 with TRBJ1-1; tentatively, D is TRBD1 (5 bases). The germline V gene has CDR1 SEHNR and CDR2 FQNEAQ (reference sequence). The CDR3 loop spans 12 amino acids. The CDR3 DNA sequence: TGTGCCAGCAGCTTAGAGGACACTAAAGCTTTCTTT. The encoded protein is CASSLEDTKAFF.